This entry describes one T cell receptor beta chain. Libraries were prepared by immunoSEQ multiplex PCR; TCRdb keeps only in-frame clonotypes and omits some of them. In the table there are fewer than 250,000 clones, 85% to 90% of which are singletons. This record belongs to a study of blood T cell repertoires in COVID-19. Study summary: In each case, the material was cDNA or gDNA derived from T cells, B-cell-depleted T cells, or PBMCs.

The sequence was collected from a human donor in a cohort sampled during active COVID-19. Material for sequencing was peripheral blood.

For the CDR3, the DNA is TGTGCCAGCAGCCTAATACGCCCAGACAGGATGCGGTATGGCTACACCTTC. Its translation is CASSLIRPDRMRYGYTF. J is TRBJ1-2 and V is TRBV14, with a tentative D call TRBD1 (6 bases). Germline values: CDR1 SGHDN, CDR2 FVKESK. V lost 4 bases and J 5 bases, leaving 23 bases between the germline ends. The CDR3 spans 17 residues.